This TCR beta chain was sequenced for a study of blood T cell repertoires in COVID-19. Looking at the study overall: Collection of acute and convalescent COVID-19 samples took place in the United States, Italy and Spain. Nucleic acid was either cDNA or gDNA, and it came from T cells, B-cell-depleted T cells, or PBMCs.

J lost 2 bases, V lost 5 bases, and 11 bases had no gene match. Germline CDR1 MNHNY, CDR2 SVGAGI (reference sequence). The CDR3 extends over 16 amino acids. In the authors' workflow: Reference gene primers were amplified, and this amplification served to estimate nucleated cell counts. Clones were sequenced by immunoSEQ multiplex PCR, and TCRdb holds only the in-frame ones, with some missing. The DNA was the basis for D and trimming; V, J and clone size are from that table. The sample yields roughly 34,000 clones, roughly 85% seen once. The origin of this receptor is a man of 80 years or more with active COVID-19. Source material: peripheral blood. The chain employs TRBV6-6 and TRBJ1-2, with 7 positions matching TRBD1. In DNA form, the CDR3 reads TGTGCCAGCAGTCTACTCCCGGGACAGAACAACTATGGCTACACCTTC. Translated, it gives CASSLLPGQNNYGYTF.